This TCR beta chain appears in the sequencing data of a study of T cell changes during pregnancy in multiple sclerosis. Germline V lookup: CDR1 LNHDA, CDR2 SQIVND (reference sequence). Germline trimming cut 5 bases from V and 5 bases from J; bases unmatched to any gene: 9. CDR3 length: 16 amino acids. Repertoires were generated with immunoSEQ multiplex PCR, while TCRdb's copy carries only in-frame clones and drops some. The table includes about 8,500 clones, nearly 90% detected once. This sequence was found in a female donor in good health, enrolled as a control in a pregnancy study. The rearrangement uses TRBV19 and TRBJ2-3; TRBD2 matches 11 bases. The sample was CD8+ T cells from peripheral blood mononuclear cells, taken in the first trimester of pregnancy. This chain's CDR3 is CASSLRLAGMGDTQYF. DNA of the CDR3: TGTGCCAGTAGTCTACGACTAGCGGGAATGGGAGATACGCAGTATTTT.